Below, 10 T cell receptor beta chains from the same sample are listed, as sequenced in a study of blood T cells in healthy people across ages. For the second PCR, which ran for about 7 to 11 cycles, a sample-barcoded 5' primer and a J-beta primer mix were used. TCRdb redid the calling of the 5' RACE reads with MiXCR, one entry per CDR3 protein. This table holds 450,000 to 600,000 distinct CDR3 sequences, roughly a quarter found once. The same sample was also studied in work on T cells of mothers and their children.

Sample: blood. The receptors stem from a boy between 2 and 10 years old in good health.

This clonotype appeared a single time. This CDR3 reads CSARDARVDLGSSYNEQFF. The CDR3 DNA sequence: TGCAGTGCTAGGGATGCCAGGGTAGATTTAGGAAGCTCCTACAATGAGCAGTTCTTC. The rearrangement links TRBV20-1 to TRBJ2-1; D is perhaps TRBD1 (5 bases). Germline CDR1 and CDR2: DFQATT and SNEGSKA (reference sequence). The germline V and J ends were trimmed by 3 bases and 0 bases, with 24 bases remaining between them. The CDR3 runs 19 residues.

The J gene is TRBJ2-5, the V gene TRBV28; TRBD1 matches 9 bases. Germline CDR1 reads MDHEN; CDR2 reads SYDVKM. This CDR3 comprises 14 residues. Losses at the gene ends were 5 bases for V and 4 bases for J; bases not matched to a gene: 5. Here the CDR3 reads CASSTGTGRETQYF. Here the CDR3 DNA reads TGTGCCAGCAGTACCGGGACAGGGAGAGAGACCCAGTACTTC.

This clonotype was found a few times. The V and J genes are TRBV18 and TRBJ2-7; 9 bases line up with TRBD2. Trimming at V came to 1 base and at J to 5 bases, leaving 9 bases not matched to a gene. This CDR3 comprises 16 residues. CDR1 and CDR2 (germline): KGHSH, LQKENI. The CDR3 protein is CASSPRTSGLIHEQYF. In nucleotides, the CDR3 is TGTGCCAGCTCACCACGCACTAGCGGGCTCATCCACGAGCAGTACTTC.

This clonotype was counted a few times. This chain joins TRBV29-1 and TRBJ2-7; D call uncertain. Germline values: CDR1 SQVTM, CDR2 ANQGSEA. Trimming left V 2 bases short and J 0 bases short, with 5 bases between. The CDR3 length is 12 residues. This chain's CDR3 is CSVERGSYEQYF. CDR3 sequence (DNA): TGCAGCGTTGAACGCGGCTCCTACGAGCAGTACTTC.

V gene TRBV2 combines with J gene TRBJ1-6, with a weak D call TRBD1 (6 bases). The V end was cut by 6 bases, the J end by 9 bases, with 15 bases between. The V gene's germline CDR1 is SNHLY and CDR2 FYNNEI. CDR3 length equals 14 residues. CDR3 residues: CASRGGDVGSPLHF. The CDR3 nucleotides are TGTGCCAGCAGAGGGGGGGATGTCGGTTCACCCCTCCACTTT. The whole variable domain, remainder taken from reference TRBV2 and TRBJ1-6, is EPEVTQTPSHQVTQMGQEVILRCVPISNHLYFYWYRQILGQKVEFLVSFYNNEISEKSEIFDDQFSVERPDGSNFTLKIRSTKLEDSAMYFCASRGGDVGSPLHFGNGTRLTVT.

V and J are TRBV5-8 and TRBJ2-5, with D possibly matching TRBD2 (5 bases). The assigned J gene may be wrong: the sequence end matches TRBJ2-7 better. This CDR3 region has 14 residues. Germline CDR1 is SGHTS and CDR2 is YDEGEE. The CDR3 DNA sequence: TGTGCCAGCAGCTTGGGGCTAGCCGCCCACGAGCAGTACTTC. Protein: CASSLGLAAHEQYF.

Written as DNA, the CDR3 is TGTGCCAGCAGCTGCTGTTTTCACTGGGGCACAGATACGCAGTATTTT. Encoded protein: CASSCCFHWGTDTQYF. This rearrangement joins TRBV7-9 to TRBJ2-3; D unclear. The CDR3 has 16 amino acids. Trimming cost V 4 bases and J 1 base, with 15 bases left between them. Germline V lookup: CDR1 SEHNR, CDR2 FQNEAQ (reference sequence).

The table lists this clonotype with a few counts. The chain couples TRBV29-1 to TRBJ2-3, with 10 bases fitting TRBD1. Germline V gene sequence: CDR1 SQVTM, CDR2 ANQGSEA. This CDR3 has 14 amino acids. The J segment lost 3 bases and the V segment lost 2 bases, leaving 2 bases of the junction unmatched. The CDR3 protein is CSVERDRGTDTQYF. The CDR3 DNA reads TGCAGCGTTGAACGGGACAGGGGTACAGATACGCAGTATTTT.

The chain employs TRBV30 and TRBJ2-3; 7 positions agree with TRBD2. The CDR3 length is 13 residues. The trim removed 4 bases at V and 1 base at J, leaving 2 bases unmatched. CDR1 and CDR2 (germline): GTSNPN, SVGIG (reference sequence). The CDR3, as DNA: TGTGCCTGGAACGCGGGGGGCACAGATACGCAGTATTTT. It specifies CAWNAGGTDTQYF.

The chain recombines TRBV7-9 with TRBJ2-3; D assignment may be TRBD1 or TRBD2 (6 bases each). Germline V CDR1 and CDR2: SEHNR, FQNEAQ (reference sequence). The CDR3 runs to 16 residues. V was shortened by 1 base and J by 2 bases, with 13 bases between the two germline ends. This chain's CDR3 is CASSLDPGANTDTQYF. Written as DNA, the CDR3 is TGTGCCAGCAGCTTAGATCCGGGGGCCAACACAGATACGCAGTATTTT.